This T cell receptor (beta chain) stems from a study of shared clonotypes between healthy human individuals. Study conclusions and caveats: Rarefaction gave evidence that sorted-subset sequencing remained incomplete despite large depth. Among donors, the sharing of clonotypes was expected to be influenced by sequencing depth.

A remark on this clone: The antigen is undetermined.

CD4+ cells yielded CD45RA+ naive and CD45RA-negative memory subsets. Per the original methods: Filtering of immunoSEQ junctional sequences could not match full-length read filtering. Clones were read by immunoSEQ multiplex PCR, and TCRdb kept only the in-frame ones, dropping some. Clonal size and the V and J genes are those of that table, whereas D and trimming came from the DNA. The data hold about 2.3 million clones, with approximately 95% observed a single time. The sequencing input was naive CD4+ T cells from PBMCs. Noted subset: CD45RA+ positively selected. The sequence derives from a man aged 18 to 29 in good health. Some clones in this sample may be carry-over from other donors' samples.

In nucleotides, the CDR3 is TGTGCCAGCTTAACGGGACAGGGGTCGAGAGGTGAAGGGTACGGAACTAACTATGGCTACACCTTC. Its translation is CASLTGQGSRGEGYGTNYGYTF. The chain carries TRBV28 and TRBJ1-2; 10 bases are shared with TRBD1. Germline assignment: CDR1 MDHEN and CDR2 SYDVKM. V lost 8 bases to trimming and J lost 0 bases; unmatched junction nucleotides: 27. There are 22 residues in the CDR3.